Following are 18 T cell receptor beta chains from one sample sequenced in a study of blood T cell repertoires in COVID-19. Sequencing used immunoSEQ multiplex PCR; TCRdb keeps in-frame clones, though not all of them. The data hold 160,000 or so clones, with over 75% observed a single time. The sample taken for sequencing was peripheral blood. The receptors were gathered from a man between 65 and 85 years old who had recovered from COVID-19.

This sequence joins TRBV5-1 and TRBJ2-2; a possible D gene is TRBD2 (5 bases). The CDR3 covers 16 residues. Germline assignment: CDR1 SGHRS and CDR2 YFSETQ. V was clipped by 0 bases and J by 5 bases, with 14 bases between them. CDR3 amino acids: CASSLGYGIYTGELFF. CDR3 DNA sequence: TGCGCCAGCAGCTTGGGATACGGGATTTATACCGGGGAGCTGTTTTTT.

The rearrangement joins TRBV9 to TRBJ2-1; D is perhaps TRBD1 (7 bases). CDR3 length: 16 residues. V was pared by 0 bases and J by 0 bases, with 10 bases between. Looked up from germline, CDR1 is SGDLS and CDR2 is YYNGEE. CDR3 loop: CASSVAEGASYNEQFF. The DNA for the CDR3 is TGTGCCAGCAGCGTAGCGGAGGGGGCCTCCTACAATGAGCAGTTCTTC.

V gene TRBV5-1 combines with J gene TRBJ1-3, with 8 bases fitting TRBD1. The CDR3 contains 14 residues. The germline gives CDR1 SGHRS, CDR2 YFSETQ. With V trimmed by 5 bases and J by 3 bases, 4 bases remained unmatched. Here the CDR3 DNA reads TGCGCCAGCAGGACAGGGGCGGGTGGAAACACCATATATTTT. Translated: CASRTGAGGNTIYF.

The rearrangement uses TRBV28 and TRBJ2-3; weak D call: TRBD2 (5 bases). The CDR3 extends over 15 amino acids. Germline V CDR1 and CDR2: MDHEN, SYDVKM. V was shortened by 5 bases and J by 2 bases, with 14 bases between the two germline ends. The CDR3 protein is CASSPAGLDTDTQYF. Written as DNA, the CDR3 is TGTGCCAGCAGTCCGGCGGGCCTTGACACAGATACGCAGTATTTT. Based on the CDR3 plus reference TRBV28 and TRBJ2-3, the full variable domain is DVKVTQSSRYLVKRTGEKVFLECVQDMDHENMFWYRQDPGLGLRLIYFSYDVKMKEKGDIPEGYSVSREKKERFSLILESASTNQTSMYLCASSPAGLDTDTQYFGPGTRLTVL.

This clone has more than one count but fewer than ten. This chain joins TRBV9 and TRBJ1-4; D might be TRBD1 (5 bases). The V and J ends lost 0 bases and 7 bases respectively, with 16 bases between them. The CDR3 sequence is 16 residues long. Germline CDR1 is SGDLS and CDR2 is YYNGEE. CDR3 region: CASSVAPGGTGEKLFF. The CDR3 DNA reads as TGTGCCAGCAGCGTAGCCCCGGGGGGGACTGGTGAAAAACTGTTTTTT.

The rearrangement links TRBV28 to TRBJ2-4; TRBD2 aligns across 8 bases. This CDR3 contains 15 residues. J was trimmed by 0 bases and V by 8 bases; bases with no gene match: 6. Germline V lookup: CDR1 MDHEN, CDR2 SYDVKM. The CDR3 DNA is TGTGCCAGCTCTACGGGGGGGTTAGCCAAAAACATTCAGTACTTC. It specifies CASSTGGLAKNIQYF.

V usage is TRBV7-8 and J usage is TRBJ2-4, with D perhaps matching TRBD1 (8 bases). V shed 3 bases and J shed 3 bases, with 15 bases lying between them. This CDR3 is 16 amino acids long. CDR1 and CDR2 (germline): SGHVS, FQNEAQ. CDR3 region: CASSFTGGLFKNIQYF. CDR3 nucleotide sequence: TGTGCCAGCAGCTTCACAGGGGGACTATTCAAAAACATTCAGTACTTC. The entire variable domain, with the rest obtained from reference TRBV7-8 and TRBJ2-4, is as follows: GAGVSQSPRYKVAKRGQDVALRCDPISGHVSLFWYQQALGQGPEFLTYFQNEAQLDKSGLPSDRFFAERPEGSVSTLKIQRTQQEDSAVYLCASSFTGGLFKNIQYFGAGTRLSVL.

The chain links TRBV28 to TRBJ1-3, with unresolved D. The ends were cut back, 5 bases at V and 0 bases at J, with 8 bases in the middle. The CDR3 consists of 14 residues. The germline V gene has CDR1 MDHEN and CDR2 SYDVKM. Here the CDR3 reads CASSPGSSGNTIYF. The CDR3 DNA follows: TGTGCCAGCAGTCCAGGTAGCTCTGGAAACACCATATATTTT.

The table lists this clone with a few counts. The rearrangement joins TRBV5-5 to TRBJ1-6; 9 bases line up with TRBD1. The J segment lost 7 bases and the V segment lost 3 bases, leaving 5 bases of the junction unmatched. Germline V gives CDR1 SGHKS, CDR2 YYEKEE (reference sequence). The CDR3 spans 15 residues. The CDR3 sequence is CASSWPGQGNSPLHF. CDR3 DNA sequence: TGTGCCAGCAGCTGGCCGGGACAGGGAAATTCACCCCTCCACTTT.

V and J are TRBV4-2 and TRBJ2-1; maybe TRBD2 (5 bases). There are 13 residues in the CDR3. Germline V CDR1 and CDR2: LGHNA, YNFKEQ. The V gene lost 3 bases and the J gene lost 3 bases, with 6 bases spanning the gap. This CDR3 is CASSQEDYNEQFF. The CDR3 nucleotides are TGTGCCAGCAGCCAGGAGGACTACAATGAGCAGTTCTTC.

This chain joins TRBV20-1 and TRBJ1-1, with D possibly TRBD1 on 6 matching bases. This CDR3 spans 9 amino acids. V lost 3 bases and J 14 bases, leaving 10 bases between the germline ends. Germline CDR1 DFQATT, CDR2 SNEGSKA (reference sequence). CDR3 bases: TGCAGTGCTAGTCCAGGGGCATTCTTT. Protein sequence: CSASPGAFF.

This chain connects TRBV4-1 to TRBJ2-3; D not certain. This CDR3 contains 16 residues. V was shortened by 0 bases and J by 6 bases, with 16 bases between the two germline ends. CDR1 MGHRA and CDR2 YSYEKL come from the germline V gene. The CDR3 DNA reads TGCGCCAGCAGCCAAGAAGCCGCACCAAGTGTGGATACGCAGTATTTT. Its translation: CASSQEAAPSVDTQYF.

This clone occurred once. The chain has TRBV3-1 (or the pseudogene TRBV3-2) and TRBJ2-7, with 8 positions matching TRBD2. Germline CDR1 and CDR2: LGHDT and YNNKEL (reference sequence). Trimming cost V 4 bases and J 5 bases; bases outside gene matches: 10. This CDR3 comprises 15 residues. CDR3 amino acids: CASSLSSGSRDEQYF. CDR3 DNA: TGTGCCAGCAGCCTCTCTAGCGGGTCTAGGGACGAGCAGTACTTC.

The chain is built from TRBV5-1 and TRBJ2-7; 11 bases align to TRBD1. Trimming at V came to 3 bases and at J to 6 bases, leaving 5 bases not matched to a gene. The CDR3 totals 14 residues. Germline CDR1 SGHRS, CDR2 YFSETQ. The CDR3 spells CASSSGQGAVEQYF. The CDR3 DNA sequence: TGCGCCAGCAGCTCTGGACAGGGGGCGGTCGAGCAGTACTTC.

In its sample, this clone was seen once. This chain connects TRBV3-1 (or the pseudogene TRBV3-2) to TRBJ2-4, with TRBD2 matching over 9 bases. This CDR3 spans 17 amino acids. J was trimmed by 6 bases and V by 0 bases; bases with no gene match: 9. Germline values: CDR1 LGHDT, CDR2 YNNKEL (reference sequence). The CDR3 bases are TGTGCCAGCAGCCAAGAGTTAATAGCGGGAGATTTAAACATTCAGTACTTC. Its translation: CASSQELIAGDLNIQYF.

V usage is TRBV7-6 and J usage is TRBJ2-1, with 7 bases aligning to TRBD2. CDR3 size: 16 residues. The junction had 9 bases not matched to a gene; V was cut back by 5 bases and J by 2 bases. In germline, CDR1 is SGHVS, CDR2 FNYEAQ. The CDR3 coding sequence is TGTGCCAGCAGCCGAGGTCGGCTAGCGGCCTACAATGAGCAGTTCTTC. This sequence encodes CASSRGRLAAYNEQFF.

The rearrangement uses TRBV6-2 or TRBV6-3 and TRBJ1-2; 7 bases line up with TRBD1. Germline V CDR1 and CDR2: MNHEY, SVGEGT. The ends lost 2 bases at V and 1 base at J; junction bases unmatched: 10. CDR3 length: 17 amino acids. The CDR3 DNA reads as TGTGCCAGCAGTTACCCCCCCGGACAGGAGCATAACTATGGCTACACCTTC. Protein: CASSYPPGQEHNYGYTF.

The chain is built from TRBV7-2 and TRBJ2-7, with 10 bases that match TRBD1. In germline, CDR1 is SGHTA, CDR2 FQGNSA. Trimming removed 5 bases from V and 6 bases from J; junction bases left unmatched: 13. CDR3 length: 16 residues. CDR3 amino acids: CASSLPGTGALGEQYF. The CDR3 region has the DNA TGTGCCAGCAGCCTGCCAGGGACAGGGGCCCTCGGCGAGCAGTACTTC.